This T cell receptor (beta chain) was identified during a study of shared clonotypes between healthy human individuals. The assay was immunoSEQ multiplex PCR, and TCRdb's table has in-frame clones only and misses some. The sample has about 820,000 clones, nearly 95% seen once; the top ten hold more than 20%. Naive CD8 cells comprised CD45RO-negative, CCR7-positively selected cells, excluding terminally differentiated effector memory CD45RA+ cells. This CDR3 has 12 residues. Germline CDR1 is SEHNR and CDR2 is FQNEAQ (reference sequence). Trimming removed 6 bases at V and 7 bases at J, with 10 bases between. About this clone itself: Its antigen is still unknown.

Whole-study findings and limits: Roughly 5% of naive CD4 clonotypes were common to a few donors.

The chain couples TRBV7-9 to TRBJ1-5; D is undetermined. Sequencing was done on a sample of naive CD8+ T cells sorted from blood. This clonotype was sampled from a man aged 30 to 45 in good health. In nucleotides, the CDR3 is TGTGCCAGCAGTTACGAGCGGCAGCCCCAGCATTTT. This codes for CASSYERQPQHF. Full variable domain (rest looked up from reference TRBV7-9 and TRBJ1-5): DTGVSQNPRHKITKRGQNVTFRCDPISEHNRLYWYRQTLGQGPEFLTYFQNEAQLEKSRLLSDRFSAERPKGSFSTLEIQRTEQGDSAMYLCASSYERQPQHFGDGTRLSIL.